These 12 T cell receptor beta chains were sequenced from one sample in a study of blood T cell repertoires in COVID-19. Sequenced by immunoSEQ multiplex PCR; TCRdb stores in-frame clones only, minus some. The sample has around 190,000 clones, 80% to 90% seen once. The sample taken for sequencing was PBMCs or T cells enriched from blood (not recorded which). The receptors were gathered from a woman between 18 and 30 years old who had recovered from COVID-19.

The chain uses TRBV19 and TRBJ1-3; D is possibly TRBD1 (6 bases). Trimming took 0 bases from V and 0 from J, leaving 9 bases between them. The germline gives CDR1 LNHDA, CDR2 SQIVND (reference sequence). The CDR3 runs 16 residues. The CDR3 reads CASSIEGQSSGNTIYF. The CDR3 region has the DNA TGTGCCAGTAGTATAGAAGGACAGTCCTCTGGAAACACCATATATTTT. Variable domain in full (rest from reference TRBV19 and TRBJ1-3): DGGITQSPKYLFRKEGQNVTLSCEQNLNHDAMYWYRQDPGQGLRLIYYSQIVNDFQKGDIAEGYSVSREKKESFPLTVTSAQKNPTAFYLCASSIEGQSSGNTIYFGEGSWLTVV.

This chain links TRBV27 with TRBJ2-7; weak D call: TRBD1 (6 bases). V dropped 4 bases and J dropped 6 bases, with 13 bases sitting between them. The CDR3 loop spans 13 amino acids. CDR1 MNHEY and CDR2 SMNVEV come from the germline V gene (reference sequence). CDR3 coding DNA: TGTGCCAGCAGTTCACTCACAGGGTTCGAGCAGTACTTC. This gives the protein CASSSLTGFEQYF.

This chain joins TRBV4-2 and TRBJ1-5, with 8 bases aligning to TRBD1. Germline-derived CDR1 and CDR2 are LGHNA and YNFKEQ. The CDR3 is 16 residues long. V gave up 3 bases and J gave up 9 bases; unmatched junction bases: 13. The CDR3 loop is CASSQETGEVGWPQHF. Written as DNA, the CDR3 is TGTGCCAGCAGCCAGGAGACAGGGGAGGTGGGGTGGCCCCAGCATTTT.

This clone was seen once. The J gene is TRBJ2-3, the V gene TRBV5-4, with 10 bases that match TRBD2. The CDR3 is made up of 16 amino acids. V shed 4 bases, J shed 6 bases, and the junction held 11 bases outside the gene matches. Germline values: CDR1 SGHNT, CDR2 YYREEE (reference sequence). CDR3 sequence reads: CASSMSSGSNWDTQYF. In nucleotides, the CDR3 is TGTGCCAGCAGCATGTCTAGCGGGAGTAATTGGGATACGCAGTATTTT.

The chain couples TRBV29-1 to TRBJ2-7, with 7 bases fitting TRBD2. The CDR3 spans 15 residues. V was clipped by 6 bases and J by 0 bases; unmatched bases: 11. Germline V gene sequence: CDR1 SQVTM, CDR2 ANQGSEA. The CDR3 bases are TGCAGCGTCCCGAGAGACGGGGGGTCCTCCTACGAGCAGTACTTC. Its protein product is CSVPRDGGSSYEQYF.

CDR3 bases: TGTGCCAGCAGGACGGGAGTTTTGAACAATGAGCAGTTCTTC. Encoded protein: CASRTGVLNNEQFF. The chain carries TRBV28 and TRBJ2-1; tentative D call: TRBD2 (6 bases). Germline CDR1 and CDR2: MDHEN and SYDVKM. The CDR3 is 14 residues long. Trimming removed 6 bases from V and 5 bases from J, with 14 bases in between.

The rearrangement uses TRBV28 and TRBJ2-7, with 8 bases identical to TRBD2. Germline CDR1 and CDR2: MDHEN and SYDVKM. With V trimmed by 6 bases and J by 6 bases, 4 bases remained unmatched. The CDR3 consists of 12 residues. CDR3 coding DNA: TGTGCCAGCAGCCTACTAGCGGCCGAGCAGTACTTC. Translation: CASSLLAAEQYF.

V usage is TRBV19 and J usage is TRBJ2-3; TRBD2 might be the D (5 bases). CDR1 and CDR2 (germline): LNHDA, SQIVND (reference sequence). The CDR3 totals 15 residues. V lost 2 bases and J lost 2, with 11 bases in between. CDR3 bases: TGTGCCAGTAGTATACGGGTAGCGTACACAGATACGCAGTATTTT. Translation gives CASSIRVAYTDTQYF.

The J gene is TRBJ2-7, the V gene TRBV9; 8 positions agree with TRBD2. This CDR3 has 13 amino acids. V lost 4 bases and J lost 6; bases outside the gene matches: 6. Germline values: CDR1 SGDLS, CDR2 YYNGEE. CDR3 sequence reads: CASSPSGGVEQYF. As DNA, the CDR3 is TGTGCCAGCAGCCCCAGCGGGGGAGTCGAGCAGTACTTC.

The rearrangement uses TRBV10-2 and TRBJ2-2, with 9 bases fitting TRBD1. The CDR3 runs 15 residues. V was clipped by 6 bases and J by 7 bases; unmatched bases: 9. Germline V gene data show CDR1 as WSHSY and CDR2 as SAAADI. CDR3 in DNA: TGCGCCAGCAGGAAAAGGACAGGGGATGACGGGGAGCTGTTTTTT. Encoded protein: CASRKRTGDDGELFF.

This CDR3 reads CASSEDRGTEKLFF. CDR3 bases: TGTGCCAGCTCCGAGGACAGGGGGACTGAAAAACTGTTTTTT. The gene calls are TRBV18 and TRBJ1-4; 10 bases agree with TRBD1. Germline trimming cut 6 bases from V and 7 bases from J; bases unmatched to any gene: 5. The CDR3 sequence is 14 residues long. Germline V lookup: CDR1 KGHSH, CDR2 LQKENI.

The chain uses TRBV6-5 and TRBJ1-4; D is undetermined. The ends were cut back, 8 bases at V and 3 bases at J, with 13 bases in the middle. This CDR3 spans 14 amino acids. CDR1 and CDR2 from the germline V gene are MNHEY and SVGAGI. The CDR3 DNA reads as TGTGCCAGCGCTGGTAGGGAGCCTAATGAAAAACTGTTTTTT. Protein sequence: CASAGREPNEKLFF.